The clone carrying this T cell receptor (delta chain) occurred a few times. A junction end diverges from the germline sequence, so it may reflect a read error. The germline V gene encodes CDR1 GEAIGNYY and CDR2 EKD. This CDR3 spans 16 amino acids. This sample stems from a study of gamma-delta T cells after stem cell transplantation. TCRdb reran clone calling via CATT on the RT-PCR reads. In the table there are about 14,000 delta-chain clones, approximately 8.5% of which are singletons. Sequencing was carried out using gamma-delta T cells. The origin of this receptor is a human donor. It is not recorded whose cells these are; they may come from a transplant donor. The chain links TRDV2 to TRDJ1, with D tentatively TRDD2 (5 bases). The CDR3 coding sequence is TGTGCCTGTGACACCCCTTCGCGTTCCTCCACCTATAAACTCATCTTT. It yields the protein CACDTPSRSSTYKLIF.